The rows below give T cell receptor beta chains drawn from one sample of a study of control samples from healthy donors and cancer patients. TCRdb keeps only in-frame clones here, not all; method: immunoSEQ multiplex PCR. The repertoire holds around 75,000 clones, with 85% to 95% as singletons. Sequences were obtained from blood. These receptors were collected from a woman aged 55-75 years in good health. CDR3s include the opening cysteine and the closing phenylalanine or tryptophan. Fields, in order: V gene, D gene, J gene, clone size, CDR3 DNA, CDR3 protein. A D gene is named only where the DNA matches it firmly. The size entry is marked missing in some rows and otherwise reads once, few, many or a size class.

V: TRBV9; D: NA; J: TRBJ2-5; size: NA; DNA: TGTGCCAGCAGCAATTACGGACAGTCTCAAGAGACCCAGTACTTC; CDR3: CASSNYGQSQETQYF
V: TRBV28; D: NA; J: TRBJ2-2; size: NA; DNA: TGTGCCAGCATCAACCCCTCGGGCAAGAACACCGGGGAGCTGTTTTTT; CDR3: CASINPSGKNTGELFF
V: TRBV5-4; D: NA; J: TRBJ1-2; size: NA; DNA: TGTGCCAGCAGCCTGTGGAGCGCGAATGGCTACACCTTC; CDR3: CASSLWSANGYTF
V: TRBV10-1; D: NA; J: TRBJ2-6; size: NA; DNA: TGCGCCAGCAGTGCCTCTGGGGCCAACGTCCTGACTTTC; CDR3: CASSASGANVLTF
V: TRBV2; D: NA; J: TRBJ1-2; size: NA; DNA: TGTGCCAGCAGTGAGAGGGCAGGGTCCTATGGCTACACCTTC; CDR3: CASSERAGSYGYTF
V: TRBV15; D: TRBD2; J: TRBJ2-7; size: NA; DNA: TGTGCCACCAGCAGGTCTACTAGCGGGAGTTACGAGCAGTACTTC; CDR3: CATSRSTSGSYEQYF
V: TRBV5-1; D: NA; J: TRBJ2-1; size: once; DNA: TGCGCCAGCAGAGGGGGAACACAACCACTAGCTCCTAGGGGCAATGAGCAGTTCTTC; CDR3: CASRGGTQPLAPRGNEQFF
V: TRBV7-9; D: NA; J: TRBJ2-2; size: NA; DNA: TGTGCCAGCAGCTTAGCGGGGACGAAGACCGGGGAGCTGTTTTTT; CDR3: CASSLAGTKTGELFF
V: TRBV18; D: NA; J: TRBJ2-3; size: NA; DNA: TGTGCCAGCTCACCATCCACAGATACGCAGTATTTT; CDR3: CASSPSTDTQYF
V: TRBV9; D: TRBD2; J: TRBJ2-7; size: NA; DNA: TGTGCCAGCAGCGTAGGAGGATCAGTAGCGGGAGCGGTCTACGAGCAGTACTTC; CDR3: CASSVGGSVAGAVYEQYF
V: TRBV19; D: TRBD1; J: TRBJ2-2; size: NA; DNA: TGTGCCAGTAGTAACCCAGGGGGAACCGGGGAGCTGTTTTTT; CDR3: CASSNPGGTGELFF